This entry concerns a single T cell receptor (beta chain). TCRdb redid the calling of the RT-PCR reads with MiXCR, one entry per CDR3 protein. The sample holds fewer than 20,000 distinct CDR3 sequences, approximately 30% seen once. V was trimmed by 3 bases and J by 2 bases, leaving 13 bases between them. CDR1 and CDR2 (germline): LGHNA, YNFKEQ. The CDR3 contains 15 residues. The data originate from a study of patients and donors after allogeneic stem cell transplantation. The sequencing sample was made of blood, either unsorted or a sorted T cell fraction (not recorded which). The V and J genes are TRBV4-2 and TRBJ1-1; D remains unclear. The sequence came from a human donor who was either an allogeneic HSCT recipient or a stem cell or donor lymphocyte infusion donor (not recorded which). It is not recorded whose cells these are; they may come from a transplant donor. Here the CDR3 DNA reads TGTGCCAGCAGCCAGGCCGTGGAGGGTAACACTGAAGCTTTCTTT. It encodes CASSQAVEGNTEAFF.